This is a list of T cell receptor beta chains from one sample in a study of cytomegalovirus exposure and HLA in healthy donors. Assay used: immunoSEQ multiplex PCR; TCRdb lists only in-frame clones, some missing. The sample lists 250,000 or so clones; about nine tenths were seen once. The sequencing input was PBMCs. The receptors here all came from a girl aged 2-10 years in good health and CMV-seronegative. The CDR3 runs from the conserved cysteine through the conserved F or W. Each record gives: J gene, D gene, clone size, V gene, CDR3 DNA, CDR3 protein. The D gene is left open where the match is weak. Clone size is shown for a subset of rows, as once, few, many or a class of expanded clone.

TRBJ2-7 TRBD2 once TRBV5-1 TGCGCCAGCAGCTTGGTCCCGGGACTAGCGGGAGACTACGAGCAGTACTTC CASSLVPGLAGDYEQYF
TRBJ1-5 - - TRBV5-6 TGTGCCAGCAGCTTGGGACAACTTAGCAATCAGCCCCAGCATTTT CASSLGQLSNQPQHF
TRBJ2-1 - - TRBV7-9 TGTGCCAGCAGCTTACTGTGGAGTGATGAGCAGTTCTTC CASSLLWSDEQFF
TRBJ1-4 - - TRBV6-5 TGTGCCAGCAGTTGGGACACCCAGGCGGGAAAACTGTTTTTT CASSWDTQAGKLFF
TRBJ2-4 TRBD1 - TRBV30 TGTGCCTGGAGTGTAGGACAGGGGGACATTCAGTACTTC CAWSVGQGDIQYF
TRBJ2-1 TRBD2 - TRBV27 TGTGCCAGCAGTCCAACCGGGACTAGCGGGAGGATTGAGCAGTTCTTC CASSPTGTSGRIEQFF
TRBJ2-3 TRBD2 - TRBV27 TGTGCCAGCAGGACGAGGTTAGCGGGGGGCGGGGCCACAGATACGCAGTATTTT CASRTRLAGGGATDTQYF
TRBJ1-3 - - TRBV28 TGTGCCGGGAGGTCCGCCTCTGGAAACACCATATATTTT CAGRSASGNTIYF
TRBJ2-7 TRBD1 - TRBV7-9 TGTGCCAGCAGCTTTGGACAGGGCTACGAGCAGTACTTC CASSFGQGYEQYF
TRBJ1-2 - - TRBV9 TGTGCCAGCAGCGTAGTCTTAGCAGGGATCCCGCAGGATGGCTACACCTTC CASSVVLAGIPQDGYTF
TRBJ1-6 - once TRBV19 TGTGCCAGTAGTATCCCGCGGGGGCAATTTAATTCACCCCTCCACTTT CASSIPRGQFNSPLHF
TRBJ2-1 TRBD1 - TRBV6-5 TGTGCCAGCAGACCCGACAGGGCGGTTTACAATGAGCAGTTCTTC CASRPDRAVYNEQFF
TRBJ1-3 - - TRBV7-9 TGTGCCAGCAGCTTAGGACAGGCCGCTGGAAACACCATATATTTT CASSLGQAAGNTIYF
TRBJ2-2 TRBD2 - TRBV7-3 TGTGCCAGCAGTTCAATCAGCGGGGCCGGGGAGCTGTTTTTT CASSSISGAGELFF
TRBJ2-7 - - TRBV28 TGTGCCAGCAGCCATCTTGACACAGGAGACGGCGAGCAGTACTTC CASSHLDTGDGEQYF